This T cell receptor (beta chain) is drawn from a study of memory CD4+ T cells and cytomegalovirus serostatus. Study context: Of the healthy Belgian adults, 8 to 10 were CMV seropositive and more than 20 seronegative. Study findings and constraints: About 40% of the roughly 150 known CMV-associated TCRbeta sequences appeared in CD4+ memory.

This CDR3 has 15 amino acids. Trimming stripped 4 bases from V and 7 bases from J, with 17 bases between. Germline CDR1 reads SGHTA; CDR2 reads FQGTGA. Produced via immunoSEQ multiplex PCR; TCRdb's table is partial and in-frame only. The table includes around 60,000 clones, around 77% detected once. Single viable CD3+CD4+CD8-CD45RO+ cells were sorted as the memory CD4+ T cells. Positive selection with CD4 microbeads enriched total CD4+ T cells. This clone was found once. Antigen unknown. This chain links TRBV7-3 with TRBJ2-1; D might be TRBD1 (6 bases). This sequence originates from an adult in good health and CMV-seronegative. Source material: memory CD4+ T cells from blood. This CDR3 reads CASSSQVAGVNEQFF. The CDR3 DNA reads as TGTGCCAGCAGCTCTCAAGTGGCAGGGGTGAATGAGCAGTTCTTC. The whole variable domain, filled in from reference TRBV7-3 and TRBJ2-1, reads GAGVSQTPSNKVTEKGKYVELRCDPISGHTALYWYRQSLGQGPEFLIYFQGTGAADDSGLPNDRFFAVRPEGSVSTLKIQRTERGDSAVYLCASSSQVAGVNEQFFGPGTRLTVL.